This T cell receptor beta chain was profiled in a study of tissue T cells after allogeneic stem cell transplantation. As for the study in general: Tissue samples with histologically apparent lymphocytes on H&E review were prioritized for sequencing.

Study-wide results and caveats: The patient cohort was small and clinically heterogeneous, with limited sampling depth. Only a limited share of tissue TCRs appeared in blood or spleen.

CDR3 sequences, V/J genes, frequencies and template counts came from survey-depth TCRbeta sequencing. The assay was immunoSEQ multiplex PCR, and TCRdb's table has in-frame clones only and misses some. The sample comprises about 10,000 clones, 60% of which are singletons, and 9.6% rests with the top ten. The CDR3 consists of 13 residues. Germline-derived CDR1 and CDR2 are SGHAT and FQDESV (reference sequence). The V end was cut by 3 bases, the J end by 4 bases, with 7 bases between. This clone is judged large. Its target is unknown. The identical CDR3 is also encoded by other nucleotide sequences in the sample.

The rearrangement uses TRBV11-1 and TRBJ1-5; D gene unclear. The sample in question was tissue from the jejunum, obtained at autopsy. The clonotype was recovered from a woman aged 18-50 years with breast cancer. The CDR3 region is CASSFNVNQPQHF. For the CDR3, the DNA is TGTGCCAGCAGCTTCAACGTGAATCAGCCCCAGCATTTT.